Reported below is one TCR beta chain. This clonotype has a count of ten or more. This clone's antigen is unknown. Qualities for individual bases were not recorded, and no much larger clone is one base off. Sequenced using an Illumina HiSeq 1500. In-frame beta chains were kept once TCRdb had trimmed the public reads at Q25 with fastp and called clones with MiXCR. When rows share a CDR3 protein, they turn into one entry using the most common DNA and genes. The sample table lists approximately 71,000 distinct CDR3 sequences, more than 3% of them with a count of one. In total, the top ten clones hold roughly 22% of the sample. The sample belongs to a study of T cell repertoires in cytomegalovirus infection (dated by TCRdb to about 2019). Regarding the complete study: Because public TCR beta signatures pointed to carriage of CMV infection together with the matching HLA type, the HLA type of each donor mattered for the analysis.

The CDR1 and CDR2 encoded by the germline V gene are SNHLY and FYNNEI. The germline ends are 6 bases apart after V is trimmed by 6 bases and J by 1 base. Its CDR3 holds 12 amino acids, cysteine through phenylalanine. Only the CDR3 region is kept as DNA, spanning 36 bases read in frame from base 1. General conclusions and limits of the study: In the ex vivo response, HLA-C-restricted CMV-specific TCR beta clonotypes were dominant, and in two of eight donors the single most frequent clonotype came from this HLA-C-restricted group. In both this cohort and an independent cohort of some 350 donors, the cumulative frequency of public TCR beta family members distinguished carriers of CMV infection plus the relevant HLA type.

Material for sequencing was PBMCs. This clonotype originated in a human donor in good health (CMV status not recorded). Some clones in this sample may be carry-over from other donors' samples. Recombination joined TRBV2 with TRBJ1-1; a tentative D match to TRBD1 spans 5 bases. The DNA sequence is TGTGCCAGCAGGGGGACGAACACTGAAGCTTTCTTT. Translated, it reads CASRGTNTEAFF.